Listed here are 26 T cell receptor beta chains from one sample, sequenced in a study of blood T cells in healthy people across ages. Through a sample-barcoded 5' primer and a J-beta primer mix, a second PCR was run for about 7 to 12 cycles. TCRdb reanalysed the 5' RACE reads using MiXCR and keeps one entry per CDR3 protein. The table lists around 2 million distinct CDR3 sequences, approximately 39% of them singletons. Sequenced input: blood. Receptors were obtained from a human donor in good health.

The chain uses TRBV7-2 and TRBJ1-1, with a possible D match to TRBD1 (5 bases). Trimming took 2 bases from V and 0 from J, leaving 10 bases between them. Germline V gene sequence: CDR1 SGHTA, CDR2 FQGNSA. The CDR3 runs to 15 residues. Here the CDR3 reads CASSLRDSLNTEAFF. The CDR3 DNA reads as TGTGCCAGCAGCTTAAGAGACAGCCTGAACACTGAAGCTTTCTTT.

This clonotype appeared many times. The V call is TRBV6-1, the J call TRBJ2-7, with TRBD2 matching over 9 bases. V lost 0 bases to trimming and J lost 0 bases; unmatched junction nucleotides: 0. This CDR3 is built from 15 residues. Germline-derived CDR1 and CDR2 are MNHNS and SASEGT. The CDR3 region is CASSEASGGSYEQYF. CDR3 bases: TGTGCCAGCAGTGAAGCTAGCGGGGGCTCCTACGAGCAGTACTTC.

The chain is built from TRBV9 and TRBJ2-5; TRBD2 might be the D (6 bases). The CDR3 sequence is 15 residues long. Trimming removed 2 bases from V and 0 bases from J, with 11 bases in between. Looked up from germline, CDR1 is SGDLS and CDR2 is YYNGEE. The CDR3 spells CASSVGGRYQETQYF. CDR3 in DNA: TGTGCCAGCAGCGTGGGGGGACGGTACCAAGAGACCCAGTACTTC.

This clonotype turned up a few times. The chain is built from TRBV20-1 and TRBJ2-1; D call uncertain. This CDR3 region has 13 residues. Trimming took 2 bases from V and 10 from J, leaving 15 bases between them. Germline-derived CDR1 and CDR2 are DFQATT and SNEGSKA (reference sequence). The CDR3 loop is CSARREPAAEQFF. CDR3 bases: TGCAGTGCTAGAAGGGAACCAGCAGCAGAGCAGTTCTTC.

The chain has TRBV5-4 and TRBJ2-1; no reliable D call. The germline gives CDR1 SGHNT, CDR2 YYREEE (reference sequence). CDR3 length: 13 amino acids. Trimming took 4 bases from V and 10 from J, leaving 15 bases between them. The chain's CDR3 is CASSLTNPREQFF. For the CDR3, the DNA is TGTGCCAGCAGCCTCACGAATCCCAGGGAGCAGTTCTTC. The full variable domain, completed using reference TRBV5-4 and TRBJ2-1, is ETGVTQSPTHLIKTRGQQVTLRCSSQSGHNTVSWYQQALGQGPQFIFQYYREEENGRGNFPPRFSGLQFPNYSSELNVNALELDDSALYLCASSLTNPREQFFGPGTRLTVL.

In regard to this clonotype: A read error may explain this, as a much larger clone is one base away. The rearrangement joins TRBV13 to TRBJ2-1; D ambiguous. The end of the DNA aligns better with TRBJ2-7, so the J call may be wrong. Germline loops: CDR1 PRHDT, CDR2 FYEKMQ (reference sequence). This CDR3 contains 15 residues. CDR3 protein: CASSLGQVGYNEQYF. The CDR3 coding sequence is TGTGCCAGCAGCTTAGGGCAGGTGGGGTACAATGAGCAGTACTTC.

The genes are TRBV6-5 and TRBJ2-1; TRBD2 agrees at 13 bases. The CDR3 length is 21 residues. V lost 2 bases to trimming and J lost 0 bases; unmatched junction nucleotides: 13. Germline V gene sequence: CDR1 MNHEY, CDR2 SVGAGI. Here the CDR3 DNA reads TGTGCCAGCAGTTACCCAAAGACTAGCGGGGGGCCTAAGAGCTCCTACAATGAGCAGTTCTTC. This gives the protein CASSYPKTSGGPKSSYNEQFF.

The CDR3 protein is CSVVNGRGVNTEAFF. DNA of the CDR3: TGCAGCGTTGTTAACGGGAGGGGAGTGAACACTGAAGCTTTCTTT. The chain has TRBV29-1 and TRBJ1-1; a weak D match, TRBD1 (5 bases). V lost 4 bases, J lost 0 bases, and 15 bases lay in between. Per germline, CDR1 SQVTM and CDR2 ANQGSEA. The CDR3 runs 15 residues.

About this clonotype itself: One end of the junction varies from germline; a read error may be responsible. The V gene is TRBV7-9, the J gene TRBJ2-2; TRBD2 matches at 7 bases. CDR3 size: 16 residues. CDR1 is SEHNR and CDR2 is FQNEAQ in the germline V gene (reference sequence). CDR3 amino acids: CASSRGSVLFTGERFF. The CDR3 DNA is TGTGCCAGCAGCCGCGGGAGCGTCCTCTTCACCGGGGAGCGGTTTTTT.

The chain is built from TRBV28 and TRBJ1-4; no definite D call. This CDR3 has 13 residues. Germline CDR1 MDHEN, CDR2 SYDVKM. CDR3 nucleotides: TGTACCACACAGCCTACAACTAATGAAAAACTGTTTTTT. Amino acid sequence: CTTQPTTNEKLFF.

The CDR3 nucleotides read TGTGCCAGCAGTGAAGTTGGGCTTAGGGCCAACGTCCTGACTTTC. Amino acid sequence: CASSEVGLRANVLTF. The chain uses TRBV2 and TRBJ2-6, with no clear D. This CDR3 has 15 amino acids. Trimming took 1 base from V and 5 from J, leaving 9 bases between them. Germline-derived CDR1 and CDR2 are SNHLY and FYNNEI. The whole variable domain, filled in from reference TRBV2 and TRBJ2-6, reads EPEVTQTPSHQVTQMGQEVILRCVPISNHLYFYWYRQILGQKVEFLVSFYNNEISEKSEIFDDQFSVERPDGSNFTLKIRSTKLEDSAMYFCASSEVGLRANVLTFGAGSRLTVL.

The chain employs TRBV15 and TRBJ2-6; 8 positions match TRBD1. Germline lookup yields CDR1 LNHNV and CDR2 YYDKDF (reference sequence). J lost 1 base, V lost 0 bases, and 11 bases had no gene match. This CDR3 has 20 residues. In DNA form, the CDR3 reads TGTGCCACCAGCAGAGAACAGGGGGAAAATACATTATCTGGGGCCAACGTCCTGACTTTC. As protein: CATSREQGENTLSGANVLTF. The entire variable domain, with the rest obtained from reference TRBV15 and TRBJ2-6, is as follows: DAMVIQNPRYQVTQFGKPVTLSCSQTLNHNVMYWYQQKSSQAPKLLFHYYDKDFNNEADTPDNFQSRRPNTSFCFLDIRSPGLGDTAMYLCATSREQGENTLSGANVLTFGAGSRLTVL.

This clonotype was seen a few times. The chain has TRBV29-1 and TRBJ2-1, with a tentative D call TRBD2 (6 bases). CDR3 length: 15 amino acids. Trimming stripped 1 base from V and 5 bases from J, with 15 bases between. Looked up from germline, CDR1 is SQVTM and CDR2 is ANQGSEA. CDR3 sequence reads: CSVEVRGSENNEQFF. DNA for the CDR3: TGCAGCGTTGAAGTCCGGGGGAGCGAAAACAATGAGCAGTTCTTC.

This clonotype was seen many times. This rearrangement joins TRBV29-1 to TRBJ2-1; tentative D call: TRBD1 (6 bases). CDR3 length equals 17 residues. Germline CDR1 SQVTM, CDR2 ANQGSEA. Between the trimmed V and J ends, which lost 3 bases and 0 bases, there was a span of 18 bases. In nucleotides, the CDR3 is TGCAGCGTTGAGGGTTTCGGGCAGGGGATCTCCTACAATGAGCAGTTCTTC. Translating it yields CSVEGFGQGISYNEQFF.

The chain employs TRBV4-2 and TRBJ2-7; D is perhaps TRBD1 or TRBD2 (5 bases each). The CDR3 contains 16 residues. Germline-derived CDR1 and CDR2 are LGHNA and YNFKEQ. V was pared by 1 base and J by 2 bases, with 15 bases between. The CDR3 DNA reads TGTGCCAGCAGCCAAGTTTCCGGGACGGAGCCCTACGAGCAGTACTTC. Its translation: CASSQVSGTEPYEQYF.

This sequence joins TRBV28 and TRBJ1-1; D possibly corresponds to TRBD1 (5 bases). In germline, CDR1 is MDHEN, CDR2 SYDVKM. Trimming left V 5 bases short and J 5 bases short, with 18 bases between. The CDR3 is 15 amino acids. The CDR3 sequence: CASSAWVAGNTEAFF. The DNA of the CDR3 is TGTGCCAGCAGTGCCTGGGTGGCAGGGAATACTGAAGCTTTCTTT.

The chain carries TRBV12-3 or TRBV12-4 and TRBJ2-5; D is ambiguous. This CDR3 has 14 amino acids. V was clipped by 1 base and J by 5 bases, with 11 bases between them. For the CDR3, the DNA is TGTGCCAGCAGTTTAGTTCCTACCTGGGAGACCCAGTACTTC. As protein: CASSLVPTWETQYF.

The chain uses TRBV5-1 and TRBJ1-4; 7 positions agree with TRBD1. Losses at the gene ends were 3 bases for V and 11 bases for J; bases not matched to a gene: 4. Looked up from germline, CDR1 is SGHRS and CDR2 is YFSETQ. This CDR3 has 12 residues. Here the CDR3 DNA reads TGCGCCAGCAGCTGGGAACAGGGGAAACTGTTTTTT. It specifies CASSWEQGKLFF.

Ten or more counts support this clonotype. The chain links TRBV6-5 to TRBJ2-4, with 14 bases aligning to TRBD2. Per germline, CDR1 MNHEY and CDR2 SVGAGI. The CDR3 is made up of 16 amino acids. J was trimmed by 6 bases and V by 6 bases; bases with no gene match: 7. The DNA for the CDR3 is TGTGCCAGCAGGCGACTAGCGGGGGGGCCCAGAAACATTCAGTACTTC. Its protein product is CASRRLAGGPRNIQYF.

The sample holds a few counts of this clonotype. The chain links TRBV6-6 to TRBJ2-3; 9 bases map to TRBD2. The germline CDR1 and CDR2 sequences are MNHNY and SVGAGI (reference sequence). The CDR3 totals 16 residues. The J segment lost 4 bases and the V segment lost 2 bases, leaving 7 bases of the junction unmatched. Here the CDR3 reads CASSYPGGGAADTQYF. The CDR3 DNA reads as TGTGCCAGCAGTTACCCTGGCGGGGGGGCTGCAGATACGCAGTATTTT.

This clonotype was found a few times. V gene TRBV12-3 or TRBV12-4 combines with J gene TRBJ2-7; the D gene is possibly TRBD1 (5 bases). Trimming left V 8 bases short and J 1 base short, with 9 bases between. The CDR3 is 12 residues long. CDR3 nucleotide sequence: TGTGCCAGCCTGGACAATTCCTACGAGCAGTACTTC. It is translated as CASLDNSYEQYF.

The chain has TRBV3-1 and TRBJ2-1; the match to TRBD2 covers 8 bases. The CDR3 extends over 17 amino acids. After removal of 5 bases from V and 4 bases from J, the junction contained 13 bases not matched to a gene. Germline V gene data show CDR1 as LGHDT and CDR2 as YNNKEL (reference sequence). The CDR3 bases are TGTGCCAGCAGCGGAGGTAGCGGGGCCCTGACTTACAATGAGCAGTTCTTC. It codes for CASSGGSGALTYNEQFF.

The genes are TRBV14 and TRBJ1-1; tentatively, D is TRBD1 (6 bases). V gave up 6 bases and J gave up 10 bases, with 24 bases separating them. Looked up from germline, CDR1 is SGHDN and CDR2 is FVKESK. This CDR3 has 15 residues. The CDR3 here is CASSRNSGALSGAFF. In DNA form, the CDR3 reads TGTGCCAGCAGTCGCAACTCAGGGGCTCTGTCGGGAGCTTTCTTT.

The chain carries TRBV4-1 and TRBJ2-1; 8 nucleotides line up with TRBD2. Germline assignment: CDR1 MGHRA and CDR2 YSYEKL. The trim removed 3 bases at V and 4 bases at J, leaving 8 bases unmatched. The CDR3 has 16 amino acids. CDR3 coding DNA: TGCGCCAGCAGCCACCCAGCGGGGGATTATTACAATGAGCAGTTCTTC. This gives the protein CASSHPAGDYYNEQFF.

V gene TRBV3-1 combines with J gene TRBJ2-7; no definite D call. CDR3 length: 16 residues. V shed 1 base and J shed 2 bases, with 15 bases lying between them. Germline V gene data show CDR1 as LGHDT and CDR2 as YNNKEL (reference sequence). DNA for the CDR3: TGTGCCAGCAGCCAAGTAGTAGGCAGCGAGACCTACGAGCAGTACTTC. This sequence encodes CASSQVVGSETYEQYF.

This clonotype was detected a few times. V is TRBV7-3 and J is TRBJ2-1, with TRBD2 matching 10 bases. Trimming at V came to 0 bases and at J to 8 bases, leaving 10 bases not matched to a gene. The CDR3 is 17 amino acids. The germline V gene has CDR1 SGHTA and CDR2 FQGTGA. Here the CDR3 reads CASSLTLEAGGPHEQFF. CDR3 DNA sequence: TGTGCCAGCAGCTTAACCCTAGAAGCGGGGGGGCCTCATGAGCAGTTCTTC.